This T cell receptor (beta chain) was observed in a study of shared clonotypes between healthy human individuals. Study-level findings and limits: What naive subsets generally showed was a larger estimated richness than memory subsets showed.

As regards this clone: Its cognate antigen is unknown.

Germline loops: CDR1 SGHTA, CDR2 FQGNSA. With 3 bases clipped from V and 7 bases from J, the junction kept 8 bases outside the gene matches. The CDR3 extends over 14 amino acids. Assay: immunoSEQ multiplex PCR; the TCRdb copy retains only in-frame clones and omits some. In the table there are around 2.1 million clones, almost 96% of which are singletons. The TCR was taken from a man aged 18 to 35 in good health. Sequencing was carried out using naive CD4+ T cells sorted from blood. The subset denotes: CD45RA+ positively selected. The chain links TRBV7-2 to TRBJ2-7; 8 bases are a match to TRBD1. In DNA, the CDR3 is TGTGCCAGCAGCTTCCCAGGGGGCGCATGGGAGCAGTACTTC. Residues: CASSFPGGAWEQYF. The variable domain in full, completed from reference TRBV7-2 and TRBJ2-7, reads GAGVSQSPSNKVTEKGKDVELRCDPISGHTALYWYRQSLGQGLEFLIYFQGNSAPDKSGLPSDRFSAERTGGSVSTLTIQRTQQEDSAVYLCASSFPGGAWEQYFGPGTRLTVT.